The 2 T cell receptor beta chains below come from one sample, sequenced in a study of regulatory T cells in long-lasting Graves disease. Time point here: persistent/refractory GD, antithyroid drugs over 5 years with positive TRAb. The TCR library was prepared using RNA isolated from PBMCs. Library construction for TCR beta used iRepertoire HTBI primers and Arm-PCR of CDR3 regions. Each CDR3 protein gets one entry after TCRdb re-called the multiplex PCR reads with MiXCR. The repertoire includes hundreds of thousands of distinct CDR3 sequences, about 20% of them detected once, and around 13% sits in the top ten. Sequences were derived from peripheral blood mononuclear cells (PBMCs), sampled when the disease was refractory, from a patient treated with antithyroid drugs. These receptors were collected from a female donor with Graves disease.

In this sample, this clonotype turned up a few times. This chain uses TRBV19 with TRBJ2-2, with unresolved D. CDR1 and CDR2 (germline): LNHDA, SQIVND (reference sequence). Trimming took off 1 base at V and 7 bases at J, with 13 bases between the two ends. This CDR3 has 15 amino acids. The CDR3 loop reads CASSIGGTSGGELFF. The CDR3 DNA reads TGTGCCAGTAGTATAGGGGGAACCAGTGGCGGGGAGCTGTTTTTT.

V usage is TRBV11-1 and J usage is TRBJ2-7; TRBD2 matches at 9 bases. V was clipped by 0 bases and J by 6 bases; unmatched bases: 9. The CDR3 sequence is 16 residues long. Germline loops: CDR1 SGHAT, CDR2 FQDESV (reference sequence). The CDR3 here is CASSLASGGPRSEQYF. Written as DNA, the CDR3 is TGTGCCAGCAGCTTAGCCAGCGGGGGGCCCCGGAGCGAGCAGTACTTC.